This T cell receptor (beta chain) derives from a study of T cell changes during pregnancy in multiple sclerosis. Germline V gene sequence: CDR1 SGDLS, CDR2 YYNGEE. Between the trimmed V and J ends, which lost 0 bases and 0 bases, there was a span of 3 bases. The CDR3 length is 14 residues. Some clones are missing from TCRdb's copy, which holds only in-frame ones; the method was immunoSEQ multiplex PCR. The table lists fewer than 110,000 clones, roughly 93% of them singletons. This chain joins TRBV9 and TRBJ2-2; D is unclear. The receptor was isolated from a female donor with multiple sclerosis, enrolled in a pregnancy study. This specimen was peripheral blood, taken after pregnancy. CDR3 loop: CASSVATNTGELFF. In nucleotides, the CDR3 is TGTGCCAGCAGCGTAGCTACGAACACCGGGGAGCTGTTTTTT.